The 5 T cell receptor beta chains given below trace back to one sample, sequenced in a study of cytomegalovirus exposure and HLA in healthy donors. Primers for the PCR totalled 60 Vbeta and 13 Jbeta. The repertoire was sequenced with immunoSEQ multiplex PCR; TCRdb's copy has only in-frame clones and lacks some. The profile shows about 110,000 clones, around 87% of them singletons. Input material: PBMCs. These TCRs come from a man aged 35-49 years in good health and CMV-seronegative.

This clone showed up just a few times. The chain joins TRBV6-5 to TRBJ1-1; tentative D call: TRBD1 (5 bases). CDR1 and CDR2 from the germline V gene are MNHEY and SVGAGI. V lost 0 bases and J 1 base, leaving 9 bases between the germline ends. The CDR3 extends over 15 amino acids. CDR3 coding DNA: TGTGCCAGCAGTTACTCTTCCGGACAGAACACTGAAGCTTTCTTT. It yields the protein CASSYSSGQNTEAFF.

V and J are TRBV4-1 and TRBJ1-1; 9 nucleotides match TRBD1. The CDR3 consists of 17 residues. From germline, CDR1 is MGHRA and CDR2 YSYEKL. The ends lost 2 bases at V and 0 bases at J; junction bases unmatched: 7. The CDR3 DNA follows: TGCGCCAGCAGCCAAAGGGGACAGGGCGAAATGAACACTGAAGCTTTCTTT. Translated, it gives CASSQRGQGEMNTEAFF.

This CDR3 reads CASSEWEETQYF. In nucleotides, the CDR3 is TGTGCCAGCAGTGAGTGGGAGGAGACCCAGTACTTC. The V and J genes are TRBV2 and TRBJ2-5; D is perhaps TRBD2 (5 bases). The CDR3 is made up of 12 amino acids. The V gene lost 3 bases and the J gene lost 5 bases, with 7 bases spanning the gap. Looked up from germline, CDR1 is SNHLY and CDR2 is FYNNEI.

The V call is TRBV27, the J call TRBJ2-7, with 7 bases lining up with TRBD2. This CDR3 has 15 amino acids. Unmatched junction bases numbered 12, after V lost 5 bases and J lost 5 bases. CDR1 is MNHEY and CDR2 is SMNVEV in the germline V gene (reference sequence). The CDR3 DNA reads TGTGCCAGCAGTCCCCTGGGAGGGGCGAGGAACGAGCAGTACTTC. Translated, it gives CASSPLGGARNEQYF.

In DNA form, the CDR3 reads TGCGCCAGCAGCCGGGACAGCCTTACTTTAAACACCATATATTTT. Residues: CASSRDSLTLNTIYF. The chain joins TRBV5-1 to TRBJ1-3; 7 bases line up with TRBD1. The CDR3 is made up of 15 amino acids. Trimming cost V 4 bases and J 6 bases; bases outside gene matches: 10. Germline V gene sequence: CDR1 SGHRS, CDR2 YFSETQ.